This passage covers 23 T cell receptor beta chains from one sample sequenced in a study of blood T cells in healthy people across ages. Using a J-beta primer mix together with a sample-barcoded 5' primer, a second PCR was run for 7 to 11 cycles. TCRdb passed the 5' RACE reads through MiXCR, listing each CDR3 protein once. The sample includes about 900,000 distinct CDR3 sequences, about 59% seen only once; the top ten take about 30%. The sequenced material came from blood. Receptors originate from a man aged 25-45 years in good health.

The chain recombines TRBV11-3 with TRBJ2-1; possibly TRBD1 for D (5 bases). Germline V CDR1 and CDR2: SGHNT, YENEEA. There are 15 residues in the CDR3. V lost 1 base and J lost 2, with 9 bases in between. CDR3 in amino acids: CASSLGWGPYNEQFF. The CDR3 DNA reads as TGTGCCAGCAGCTTAGGCTGGGGCCCCTACAATGAGCAGTTCTTC.

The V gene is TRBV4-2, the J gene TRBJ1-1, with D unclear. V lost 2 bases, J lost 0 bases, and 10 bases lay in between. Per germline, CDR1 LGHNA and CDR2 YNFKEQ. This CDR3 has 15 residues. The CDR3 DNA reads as TGTGCCAGCAGCCAACGGGAGGCAATGAACACTGAAGCTTTCTTT. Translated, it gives CASSQREAMNTEAFF.

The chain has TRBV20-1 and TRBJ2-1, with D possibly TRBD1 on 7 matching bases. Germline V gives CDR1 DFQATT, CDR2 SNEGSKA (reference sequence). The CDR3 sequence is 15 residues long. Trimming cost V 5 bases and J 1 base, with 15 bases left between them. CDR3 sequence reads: CSAQTSGGSYNEQFF. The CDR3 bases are TGCAGTGCTCAAACCTCAGGGGGGTCCTACAATGAGCAGTTCTTC.

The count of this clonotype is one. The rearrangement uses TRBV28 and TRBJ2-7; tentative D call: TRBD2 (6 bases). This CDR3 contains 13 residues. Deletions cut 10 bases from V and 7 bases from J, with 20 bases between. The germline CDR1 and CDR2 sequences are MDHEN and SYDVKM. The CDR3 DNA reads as TGTGCCAACTCACGCGGGGTTTATGGAGAGCAGTACTTC. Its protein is CANSRGVYGEQYF.

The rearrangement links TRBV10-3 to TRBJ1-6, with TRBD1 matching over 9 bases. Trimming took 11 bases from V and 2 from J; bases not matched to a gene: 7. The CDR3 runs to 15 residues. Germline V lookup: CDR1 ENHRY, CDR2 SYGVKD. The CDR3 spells CAVATGGTYNSPLHF. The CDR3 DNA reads TGTGCCGTCGCTACAGGGGGCACCTATAATTCACCCCTCCACTTT.

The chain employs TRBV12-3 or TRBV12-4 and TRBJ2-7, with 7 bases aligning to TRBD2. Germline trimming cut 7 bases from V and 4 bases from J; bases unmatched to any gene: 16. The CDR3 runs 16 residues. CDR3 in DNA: TGTGCCAGCAAGGGTGTGCAGGGACTATCGAATTACGAGCAGTACTTC. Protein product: CASKGVQGLSNYEQYF.

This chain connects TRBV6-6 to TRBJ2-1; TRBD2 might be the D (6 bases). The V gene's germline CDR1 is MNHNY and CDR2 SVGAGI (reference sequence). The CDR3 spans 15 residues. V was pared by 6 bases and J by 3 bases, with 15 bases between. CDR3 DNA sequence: TGTGCCAGCAGCCAGGGCGGGGCCAACTACAATGAGCAGTTCTTC. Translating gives CASSQGGANYNEQFF.

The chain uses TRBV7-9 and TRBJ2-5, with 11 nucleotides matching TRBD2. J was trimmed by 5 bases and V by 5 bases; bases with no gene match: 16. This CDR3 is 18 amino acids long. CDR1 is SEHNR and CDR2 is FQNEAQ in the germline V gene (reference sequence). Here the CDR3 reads CASSPTSGGDLPSETQYF. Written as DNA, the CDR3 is TGTGCCAGCAGCCCAACTAGCGGGGGTGACCTCCCCAGCGAGACCCAGTACTTC. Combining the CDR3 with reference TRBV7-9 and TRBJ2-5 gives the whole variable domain DTGVSQNPRHKITKRGQNVTFRCDPISEHNRLYWYRQTLGQGPEFLTYFQNEAQLEKSRLLSDRFSAERPKGSFSTLEIQRTEQGDSAMYLCASSPTSGGDLPSETQYFGPGTRLLVL.

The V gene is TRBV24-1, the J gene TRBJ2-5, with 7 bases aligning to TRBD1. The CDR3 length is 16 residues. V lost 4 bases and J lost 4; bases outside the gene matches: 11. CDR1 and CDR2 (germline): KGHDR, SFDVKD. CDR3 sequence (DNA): TGTGCCACCAGTGACCCGACGAGGACAGGAGTAGAGACCCAGTACTTC. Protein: CATSDPTRTGVETQYF.

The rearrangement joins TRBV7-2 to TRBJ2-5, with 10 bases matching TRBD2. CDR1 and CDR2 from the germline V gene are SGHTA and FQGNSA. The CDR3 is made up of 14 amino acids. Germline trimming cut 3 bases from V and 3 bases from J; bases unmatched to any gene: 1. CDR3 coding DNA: TGTGCCAGCAGCTTCGGACTAGCGGAAGAGACCCAGTACTTC. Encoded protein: CASSFGLAEETQYF.

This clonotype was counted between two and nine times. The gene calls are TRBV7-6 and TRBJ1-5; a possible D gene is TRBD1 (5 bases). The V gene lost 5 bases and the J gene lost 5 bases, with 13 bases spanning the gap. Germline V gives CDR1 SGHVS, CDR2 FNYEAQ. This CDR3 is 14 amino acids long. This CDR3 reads CASSRGLVDQPQHF. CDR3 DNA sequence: TGTGCCAGCAGCCGGGGACTCGTAGATCAGCCCCAGCATTTT.

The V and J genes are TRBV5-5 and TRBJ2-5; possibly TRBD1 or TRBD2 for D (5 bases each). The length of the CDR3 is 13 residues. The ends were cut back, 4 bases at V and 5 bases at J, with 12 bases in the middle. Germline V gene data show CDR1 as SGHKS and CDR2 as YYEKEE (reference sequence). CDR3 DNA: TGTGCCAGCAGCATCCGGGACGGCGAGACCCAGTACTTC. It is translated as CASSIRDGETQYF.

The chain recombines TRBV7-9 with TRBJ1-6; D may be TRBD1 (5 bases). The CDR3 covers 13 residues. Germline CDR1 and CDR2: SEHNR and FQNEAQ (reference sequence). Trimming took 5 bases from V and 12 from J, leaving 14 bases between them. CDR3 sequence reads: CASSTQQDLPLHF. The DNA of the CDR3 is TGTGCCAGCAGCACACAACAGGATTTACCCCTCCACTTT.

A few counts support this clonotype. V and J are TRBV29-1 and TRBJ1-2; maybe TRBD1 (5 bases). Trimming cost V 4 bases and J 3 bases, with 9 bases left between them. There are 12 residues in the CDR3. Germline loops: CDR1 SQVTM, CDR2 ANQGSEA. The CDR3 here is CSVVQGDYGYTF. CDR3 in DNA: TGCAGCGTTGTCCAAGGGGACTATGGCTACACCTTC. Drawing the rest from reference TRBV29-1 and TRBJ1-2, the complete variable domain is SAVISQKPSRDICQRGTSLTIQCQVDSQVTMMFWYRQQPGQSLTLIATANQGSEATYESGFVIDKFPISRPNLTFSTLTVSNMSPEDSSIYLCSVVQGDYGYTFGSGTRLTVV.

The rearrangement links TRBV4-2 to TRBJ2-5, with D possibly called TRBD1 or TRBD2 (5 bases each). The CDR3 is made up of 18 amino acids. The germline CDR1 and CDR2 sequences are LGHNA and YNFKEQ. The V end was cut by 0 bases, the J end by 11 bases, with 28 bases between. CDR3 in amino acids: CASSQDLPRPGRAGEQYF. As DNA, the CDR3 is TGTGCCAGCAGCCAAGATCTCCCCCGCCCGGGCAGGGCGGGTGAGCAGTACTTC.

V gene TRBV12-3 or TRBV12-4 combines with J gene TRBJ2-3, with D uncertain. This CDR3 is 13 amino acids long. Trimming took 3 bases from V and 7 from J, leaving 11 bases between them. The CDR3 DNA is TGTGCCAGCAGTTTCATAGATTCTTATACGCAGTATTTT. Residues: CASSFIDSYTQYF.

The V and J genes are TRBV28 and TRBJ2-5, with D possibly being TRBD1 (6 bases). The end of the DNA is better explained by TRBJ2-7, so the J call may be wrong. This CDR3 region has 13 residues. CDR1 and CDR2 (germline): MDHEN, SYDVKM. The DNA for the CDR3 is TGTGCCAGCAGGGGATCTGGACAGTCCGAGCAGTACTTC. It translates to CASRGSGQSEQYF.

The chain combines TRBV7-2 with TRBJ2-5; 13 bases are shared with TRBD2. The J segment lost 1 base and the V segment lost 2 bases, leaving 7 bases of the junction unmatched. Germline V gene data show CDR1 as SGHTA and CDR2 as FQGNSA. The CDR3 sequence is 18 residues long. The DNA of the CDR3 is TGTGCCAGCAGCTTAATTTGGACTAGCGGGGGCCGCCAAGAGACCCAGTACTTC. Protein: CASSLIWTSGGRQETQYF.

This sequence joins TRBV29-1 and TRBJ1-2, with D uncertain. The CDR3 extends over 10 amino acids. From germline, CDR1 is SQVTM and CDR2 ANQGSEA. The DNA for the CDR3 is TGCAGTGCCGGAGACTATGGCTACACCTTC. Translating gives CSAGDYGYTF.

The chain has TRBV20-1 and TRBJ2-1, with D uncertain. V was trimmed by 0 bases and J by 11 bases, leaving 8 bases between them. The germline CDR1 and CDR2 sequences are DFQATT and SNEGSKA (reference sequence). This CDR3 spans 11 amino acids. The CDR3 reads CSAREPSQQFF. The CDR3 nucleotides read TGCAGTGCTAGAGAGCCGAGCCAGCAGTTCTTC.

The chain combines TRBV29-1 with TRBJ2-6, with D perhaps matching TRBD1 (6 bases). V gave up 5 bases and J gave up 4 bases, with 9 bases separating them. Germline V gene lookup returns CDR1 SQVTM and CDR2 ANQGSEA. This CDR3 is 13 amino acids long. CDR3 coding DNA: TGCAGCGTTACAGGGACGGGGGCCAACGTCCTGACTTTC. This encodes CSVTGTGANVLTF.

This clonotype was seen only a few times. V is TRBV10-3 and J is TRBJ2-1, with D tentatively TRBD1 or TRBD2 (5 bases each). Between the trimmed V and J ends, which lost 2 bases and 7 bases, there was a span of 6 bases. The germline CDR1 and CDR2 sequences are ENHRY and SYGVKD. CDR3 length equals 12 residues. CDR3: CAISEEGNEQFF. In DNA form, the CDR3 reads TGTGCCATCAGTGAGGAGGGGAATGAGCAGTTCTTC.

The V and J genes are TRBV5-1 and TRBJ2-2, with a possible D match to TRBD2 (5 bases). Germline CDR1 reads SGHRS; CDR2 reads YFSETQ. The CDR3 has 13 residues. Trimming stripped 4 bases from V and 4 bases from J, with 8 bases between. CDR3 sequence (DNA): TGCGCCAGCAGCCCTAGCACCACCGGGGAGCTGTTTTTT. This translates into CASSPSTTGELFF.